What follows are 4 T cell receptor beta chains derived from one specimen sequenced in a study of post-analysis software for immune sequencing data. General study points: Among 4 or 5 TRBV segments more frequent in patients than controls were TRBV5-6, TRBV5-1 and TRBV20-1.

These receptors have no known antigen. Unique-molecular-identifier-tagged TCR beta cDNA libraries were used. TCRdb independently ran MiXCR on the PCR reads; one entry per CDR3 protein. The sample has 750,000 to 950,000 distinct CDR3 sequences; roughly 58% are singletons. The specimen was blood. Receptor source: a girl aged 5-17 years with multiple sclerosis.

This clonotype came up many times. The chain couples TRBV7-9 to TRBJ2-7; no definite D call. V shed 2 bases and J shed 0 bases, with 8 bases lying between them. Germline V gene lookup returns CDR1 SEHNR and CDR2 FQNEAQ (reference sequence). The CDR3 is 14 residues long. The CDR3 coding sequence is TGTGCCAGCAGCTTACGATCCAGCTCCTACGAGCAGTACTTC. It encodes CASSLRSSSYEQYF.

The chain uses TRBV12-3 or TRBV12-4 and TRBJ2-7; TRBD2 matches 9 bases. V shed 5 bases and J 4 bases; nucleotides not matched to a gene: 6. CDR3 length equals 14 residues. CDR3 DNA: TGTGCCAGCAGTCTTAGCGGGAGTGGGTACGAGCAGTACTTC. Protein: CASSLSGSGYEQYF.

This clonotype showed up just once. As DNA, the CDR3 is TGTGCCAGCAGCCAGCGGACAGGGGCGGCCTACGAGCAGTACTTC. Translated, it gives CASSQRTGAAYEQYF. The V gene is TRBV7-2, the J gene TRBJ2-7; 9 nucleotides align to TRBD1. V lost 5 bases, J lost 2 bases, and 7 bases stayed unmatched. Germline lookup yields CDR1 SGHTA and CDR2 FQGNSA. The CDR3 consists of 15 residues.

V and J are TRBV6-5 and TRBJ1-1; a weak D match, TRBD1 (5 bases). The CDR3 runs to 14 residues. CDR1 and CDR2 from the germline V gene are MNHEY and SVGAGI. Trimming stripped 2 bases from V and 6 bases from J, with 13 bases between. The CDR3 DNA reads TGTGCCAGCAGTTACAATTTAGGGGTTGCTGAAGCTTTCTTT. It specifies CASSYNLGVAEAFF.